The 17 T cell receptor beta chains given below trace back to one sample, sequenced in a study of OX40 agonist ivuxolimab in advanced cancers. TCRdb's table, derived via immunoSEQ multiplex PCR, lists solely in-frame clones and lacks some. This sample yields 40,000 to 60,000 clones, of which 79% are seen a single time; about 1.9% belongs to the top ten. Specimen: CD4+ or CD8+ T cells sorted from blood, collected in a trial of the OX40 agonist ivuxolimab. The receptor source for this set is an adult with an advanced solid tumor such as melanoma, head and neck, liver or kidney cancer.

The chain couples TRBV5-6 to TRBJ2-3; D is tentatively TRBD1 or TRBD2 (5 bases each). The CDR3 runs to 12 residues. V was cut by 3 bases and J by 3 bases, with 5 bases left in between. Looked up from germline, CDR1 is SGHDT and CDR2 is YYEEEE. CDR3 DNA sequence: TGTGCCAGCAGCTGGGGGACAGATACGCAGTATTTT. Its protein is CASSWGTDTQYF.

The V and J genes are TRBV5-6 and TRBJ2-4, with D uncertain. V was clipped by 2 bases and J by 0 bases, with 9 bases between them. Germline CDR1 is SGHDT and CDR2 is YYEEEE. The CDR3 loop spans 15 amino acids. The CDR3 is CASSLSQTAKNIQYF. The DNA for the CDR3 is TGTGCCAGCAGCTTATCCCAAACAGCCAAAAACATTCAGTACTTC.

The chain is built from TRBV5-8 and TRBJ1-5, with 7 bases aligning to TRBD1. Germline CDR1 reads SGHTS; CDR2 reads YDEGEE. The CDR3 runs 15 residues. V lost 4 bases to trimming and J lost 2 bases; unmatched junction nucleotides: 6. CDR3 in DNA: TGTGCCAGCAGCCAATCCCAGGGGGGCAATCAGCCCCAGCATTTT. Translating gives CASSQSQGGNQPQHF.

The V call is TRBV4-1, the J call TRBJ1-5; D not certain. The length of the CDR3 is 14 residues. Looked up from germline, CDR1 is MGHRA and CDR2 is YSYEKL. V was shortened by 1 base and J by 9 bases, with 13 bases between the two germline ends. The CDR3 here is CASSQVTALWPQHF. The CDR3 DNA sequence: TGCGCCAGCAGCCAAGTTACAGCCCTATGGCCCCAGCATTTT.

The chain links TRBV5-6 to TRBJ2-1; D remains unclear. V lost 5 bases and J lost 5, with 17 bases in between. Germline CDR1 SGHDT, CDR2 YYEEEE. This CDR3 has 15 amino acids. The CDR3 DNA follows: TGTGCCAGCAGTCGTACTCCCGACCGGGACAATGAGCAGTTCTTC. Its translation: CASSRTPDRDNEQFF.

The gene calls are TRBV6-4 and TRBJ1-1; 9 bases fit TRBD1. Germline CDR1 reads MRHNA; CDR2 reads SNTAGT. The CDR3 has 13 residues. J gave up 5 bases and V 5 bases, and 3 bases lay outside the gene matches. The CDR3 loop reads CASSRDRATEAFF. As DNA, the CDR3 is TGTGCCAGCAGTCGGGACAGGGCTACTGAAGCTTTCTTT.

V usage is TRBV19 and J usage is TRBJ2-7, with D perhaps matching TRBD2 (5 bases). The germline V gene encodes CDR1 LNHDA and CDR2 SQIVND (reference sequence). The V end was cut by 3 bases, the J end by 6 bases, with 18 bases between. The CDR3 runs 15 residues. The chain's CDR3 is CASSMAGSRVAEQYF. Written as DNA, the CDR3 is TGTGCCAGTAGTATGGCGGGCTCCCGGGTCGCCGAGCAGTACTTC.

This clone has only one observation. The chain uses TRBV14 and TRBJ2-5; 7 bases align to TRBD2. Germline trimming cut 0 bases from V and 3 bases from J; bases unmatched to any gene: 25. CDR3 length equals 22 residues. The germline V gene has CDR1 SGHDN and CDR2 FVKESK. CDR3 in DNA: TGTGCCAGCAGCCAAGATCGAAAGGGCAGGGCGGGAGTTCGGCCTAGTGAAGAGACCCAGTACTTC. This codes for CASSQDRKGRAGVRPSEETQYF.

This CDR3 is CASSQDPGTGGLANEKLFF. Here the CDR3 DNA reads TGCGCCAGCAGCCAAGATCCCGGGACAGGGGGGTTGGCTAATGAAAAACTGTTTTTT. The chain combines TRBV4-3 with TRBJ1-4; 11 bases are a match to TRBD1. There are 19 residues in the CDR3. The V segment lost 0 bases and the J segment 3 bases; nucleotides outside the gene matches: 9. CDR1 and CDR2 (germline): LGHNA, YSLEER.

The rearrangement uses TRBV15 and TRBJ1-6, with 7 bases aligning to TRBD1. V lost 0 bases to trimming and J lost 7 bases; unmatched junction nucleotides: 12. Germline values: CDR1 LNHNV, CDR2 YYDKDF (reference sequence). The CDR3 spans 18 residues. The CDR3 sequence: CATSRDPPGRQGNSPLHF. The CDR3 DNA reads TGTGCCACCAGCAGAGATCCCCCGGGTCGACAGGGAAATTCACCCCTCCACTTT.

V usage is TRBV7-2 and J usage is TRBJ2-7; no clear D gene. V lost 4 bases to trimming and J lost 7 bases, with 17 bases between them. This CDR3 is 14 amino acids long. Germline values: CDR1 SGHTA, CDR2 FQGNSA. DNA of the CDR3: TGTGCCAGCAGCTCCCGAGACTGGGCCGGGGAGCAGTACTTC. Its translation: CASSSRDWAGEQYF.

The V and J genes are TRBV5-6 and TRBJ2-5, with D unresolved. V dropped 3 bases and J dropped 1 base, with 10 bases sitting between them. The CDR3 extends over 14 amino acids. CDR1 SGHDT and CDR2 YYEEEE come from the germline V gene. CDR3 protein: CASSSGWGQETQYF. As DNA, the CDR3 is TGTGCCAGCAGCTCCGGATGGGGCCAAGAGACCCAGTACTTC.

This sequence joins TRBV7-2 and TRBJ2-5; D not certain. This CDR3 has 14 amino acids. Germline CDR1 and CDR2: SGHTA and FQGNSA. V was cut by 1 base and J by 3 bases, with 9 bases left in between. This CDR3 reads CASSLVSGKETQYF. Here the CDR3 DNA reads TGTGCCAGCAGCTTAGTTTCCGGAAAAGAGACCCAGTACTTC.

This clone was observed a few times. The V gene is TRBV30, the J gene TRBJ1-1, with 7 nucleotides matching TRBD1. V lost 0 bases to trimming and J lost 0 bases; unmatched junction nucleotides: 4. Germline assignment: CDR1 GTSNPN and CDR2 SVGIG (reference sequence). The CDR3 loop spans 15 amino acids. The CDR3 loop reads CAWSVLGQMNTEAFF. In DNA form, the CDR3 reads TGTGCCTGGAGTGTACTGGGACAGATGAACACTGAAGCTTTCTTT.

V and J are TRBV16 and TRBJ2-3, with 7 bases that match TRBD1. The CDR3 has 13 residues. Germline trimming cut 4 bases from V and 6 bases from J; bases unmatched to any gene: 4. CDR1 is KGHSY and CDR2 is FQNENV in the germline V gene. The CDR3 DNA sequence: TGTGCCAGCAGCCGGGACAGAACGGATACGCAGTATTTT. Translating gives CASSRDRTDTQYF.

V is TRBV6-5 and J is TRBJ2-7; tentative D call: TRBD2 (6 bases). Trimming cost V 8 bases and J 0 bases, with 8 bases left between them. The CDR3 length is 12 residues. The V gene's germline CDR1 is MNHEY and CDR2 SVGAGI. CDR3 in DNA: TGTGCCAGCGGGGGGAACTCCTACGAGCAGTACTTC. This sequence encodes CASGGNSYEQYF.

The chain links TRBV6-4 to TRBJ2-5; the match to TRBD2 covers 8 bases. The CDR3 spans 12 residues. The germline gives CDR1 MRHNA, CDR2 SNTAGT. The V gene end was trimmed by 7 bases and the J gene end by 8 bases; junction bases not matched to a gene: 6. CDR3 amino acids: CASISGGDTQYF. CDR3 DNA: TGTGCCAGCATCAGCGGGGGAGATACCCAGTACTTC.